The rows below give T cell receptor beta chains drawn from one sample of a study of regulatory T cells in long-lasting Graves disease. TCRdb reprocessed the multiplex PCR reads via MiXCR and lists one record per CDR3 protein. Of 400,000 or so distinct CDR3 sequences listed, about 20% are singletons. The source material was peripheral blood mononuclear cells (PBMCs), sampled when the disease was refractory, from a patient treated with antithyroid drugs. The receptors originated from a female donor with Graves disease. Each CDR3 is given with its conserved first and last residue. D genes are given only for firm matches. Some rows mark clone size as missing; the rest say once, few, many or name a class of expanded clone.

V gene: TRBV30
clone size: few
J gene: TRBJ1-1
D gene: -
CDR3 DNA: TGTGCCTGGAGTGTCTTAAGGGTTACCACTGAAGCTTTCTTT
CDR3 protein: CAWSVLRVTTEAFF

V gene: TRBV5-1
clone size: many
J gene: TRBJ1-6
D gene: -
CDR3 DNA: TGCGCCAGCAGCTTGAAGGGGGGCGAGCATTCACCCCTCCACTTT
CDR3 protein: CASSLKGGEHSPLHF

V gene: TRBV11-1
clone size: many
J gene: TRBJ1-1
D gene: -
CDR3 DNA: TGTGCCAGCAGCTTATTAGAGGGTCCGAAAGCTTTCTTT
CDR3 protein: CASSLLEGPKAFF

V gene: TRBV7-8
clone size: few
J gene: TRBJ2-1
D gene: -
CDR3 DNA: TGTGCCAGCAGCCCGATGAGCTCCTACAATGAGCAGTTCTTC
CDR3 protein: CASSPMSSYNEQFF

V gene: TRBV6-1
clone size: few
J gene: TRBJ2-6
D gene: -
CDR3 DNA: TGTGCCAGCACGAAACAGAACTCTGGGGCCAACGTCCTGACCTTC
CDR3 protein: CASTKQNSGANVLTF

V gene: TRBV19
clone size: few
J gene: TRBJ1-1
D gene: -
CDR3 DNA: TGTGCCAGTAGTATAAAGGCAATGAACACTGAAGCTTTCTTT
CDR3 protein: CASSIKAMNTEAFF

V gene: TRBV7-9
clone size: -
J gene: TRBJ1-1
D gene: TRBD1
CDR3 DNA: TGTGCCAGCAGCCCTATAGACAGGGGACGGCAGCGGAACACTGAAGCTTTCTTT
CDR3 protein: CASSPIDRGRQRNTEAFF

V gene: TRBV27
clone size: many
J gene: TRBJ2-7
D gene: -
CDR3 DNA: TGTGCCAGCAGTTTCAGGATTTTCGGCTACGAGCAGTACTTC
CDR3 protein: CASSFRIFGYEQYF

V gene: TRBV7-8
clone size: many
J gene: TRBJ2-7
D gene: -
CDR3 DNA: TGTGCCAGCAGTTACCGAGTGAGCTCCTACGAGCAGTACTTC
CDR3 protein: CASSYRVSSYEQYF

V gene: TRBV11-2
clone size: many
J gene: TRBJ2-7
D gene: -
CDR3 DNA: TGTGCCAGCAGCCAATCTAGCGTGCACGAGCAGTACTTC
CDR3 protein: CASSQSSVHEQYF

V gene: TRBV20-1
clone size: many
J gene: TRBJ2-5
D gene: -
CDR3 DNA: TGCAGTGCTAGGGGGGCCCGCGAGACCCAGTACTTC
CDR3 protein: CSARGARETQYF

V gene: TRBV19
clone size: -
J gene: TRBJ1-1
D gene: -
CDR3 DNA: TGTGCCAGTAGTGGGGGTTGGGAGAACACTGAAGCTTTCTTT
CDR3 protein: CASSGGWENTEAFF

V gene: TRBV20-1
clone size: -
J gene: TRBJ2-3
D gene: TRBD1
CDR3 DNA: TGCAGTGTCCCGGGACAGGGGTTC
CDR3 protein: CSVPGQGF

V gene: TRBV5-1
clone size: -
J gene: TRBJ1-4
D gene: -
CDR3 DNA: TGCGCCAGCAGTATAGGGACCTACTCTCCGGATGAAAAACTGTTTTTT
CDR3 protein: CASSIGTYSPDEKLFF

V gene: TRBV12-3/TRBV12-4
clone size: few
J gene: TRBJ1-1
D gene: -
CDR3 DNA: TGTGCCAGTCAGTCGTGGGGGGTAACTGAAGCTTTCTTT
CDR3 protein: CASQSWGVTEAFF

V gene: TRBV12-3/TRBV12-4
clone size: -
J gene: TRBJ2-1
D gene: TRBD2
CDR3 DNA: TGTGCCAGCAGTCGACTAGCGGGGGGATACAATGAGCAGTTCTTC
CDR3 protein: CASSRLAGGYNEQFF

V gene: TRBV27
clone size: few
J gene: TRBJ2-1
D gene: -
CDR3 DNA: TGTGCCAGCCTTGGGACTGCCAATGAGCAGTTCTTC
CDR3 protein: CASLGTANEQFF

V gene: TRBV15
clone size: many
J gene: TRBJ2-2
D gene: TRBD2
CDR3 DNA: TGTGCCACCAGCAGGAGGGGACTAGCGGGCTTAAGGACCGGGGAGCTGTTTTTT
CDR3 protein: CATSRRGLAGLRTGELFF

V gene: TRBV11-2
clone size: -
J gene: TRBJ2-7
D gene: TRBD2
CDR3 DNA: TGTGCCAGCAGCTTAGTAGGCGGACTAGCGGCGAGCTCCTACGAGCAGTACTTC
CDR3 protein: CASSLVGGLAASSYEQYF

V gene: TRBV28
clone size: -
J gene: TRBJ1-5
D gene: TRBD1
CDR3 DNA: TGTGCCAGCACGGGGGACAGGGGGTTTTATCAGCCCCAGCATTTT
CDR3 protein: CASTGDRGFYQPQHF

V gene: TRBV27
clone size: many
J gene: TRBJ1-1
D gene: TRBD1
CDR3 DNA: TGTGCCAGCAGTCCCTGGGAGGACAGGGAGGAAGCTTTCTTT
CDR3 protein: CASSPWEDREEAFF

V gene: TRBV2
clone size: -
J gene: TRBJ1-1
D gene: TRBD1
CDR3 DNA: TGTGCCAGCAAACCTTCCTGGACAGGGCTTTCTGAAGCTTTCTTT
CDR3 protein: CASKPSWTGLSEAFF

V gene: TRBV20-1
clone size: many
J gene: TRBJ1-2
D gene: -
CDR3 DNA: TGCAGTGCGACGACCGACGACCTCTATGGCTACACCTTC
CDR3 protein: CSATTDDLYGYTF

V gene: TRBV24-1
clone size: -
J gene: TRBJ2-3
D gene: TRBD1
CDR3 DNA: TGTGCCACCAGTGATTTTAGCAGGGGGCGCAGGGATACGCAGTATTTT
CDR3 protein: CATSDFSRGRRDTQYF

V gene: TRBV18
clone size: -
J gene: TRBJ1-1
D gene: -
CDR3 DNA: TGTGCCAGCTCACCATTGGTGGGAGATGAAGCTTTCTTT
CDR3 protein: CASSPLVGDEAFF

V gene: TRBV27
clone size: many
J gene: TRBJ1-3
D gene: -
CDR3 DNA: TGTGCCAGCAGTTTCGCAGGGGGAAACACCATATATTTT
CDR3 protein: CASSFAGGNTIYF

V gene: TRBV11-2
clone size: -
J gene: TRBJ1-1
D gene: -
CDR3 DNA: TGTGCCAGCAGCTTAGGAGGCAGGGGCCGAGCGAACACTGAAGCTTTCTTT
CDR3 protein: CASSLGGRGRANTEAFF

V gene: TRBV6-1
clone size: once
J gene: TRBJ2-2
D gene: TRBD2
CDR3 DNA: TGTGCCAGCAGCCCACCCCGACTAGCGGGGCACACCGGGGAGCTGTTTTTT
CDR3 protein: CASSPPRLAGHTGELFF

V gene: TRBV18
clone size: -
J gene: TRBJ2-7
D gene: TRBD1
CDR3 DNA: TGTGCCAGCTCACCACTCTTTAGGACAGGGACAGGCGAGCAGTACTTC
CDR3 protein: CASSPLFRTGTGEQYF

V gene: TRBV6-1
clone size: many
J gene: TRBJ1-2
D gene: TRBD1
CDR3 DNA: TGTGCCAGCAGCAGGGGGTGGACGGACTATGGCTACACCTTC
CDR3 protein: CASSRGWTDYGYTF

V gene: TRBV24-1
clone size: many
J gene: TRBJ2-3
D gene: TRBD2
CDR3 DNA: TGTGCCACGAGGGAGGGTAGCGTGAACACAGATACGCAGTATTTT
CDR3 protein: CATREGSVNTDTQYF

V gene: TRBV6-1
clone size: few
J gene: TRBJ2-7
D gene: TRBD2
CDR3 DNA: TGTGCCAGCAGTGTCACTAGCGGGGTTACCTACGAGCAGTACTTC
CDR3 protein: CASSVTSGVTYEQYF

V gene: TRBV28
clone size: many
J gene: TRBJ2-5
D gene: -
CDR3 DNA: TGTGCCAGCATCCTCAGCCCGGGTGTCGGAGAGACCCAGTACTTC
CDR3 protein: CASILSPGVGETQYF

V gene: TRBV7-8
clone size: -
J gene: TRBJ1-2
D gene: -
CDR3 DNA: TGTGCCAGCAGCCCCCTTACAGCCGCAGGGGCGGATGGCTACACCTTC
CDR3 protein: CASSPLTAAGADGYTF

V gene: TRBV30
clone size: -
J gene: TRBJ2-6
D gene: -
CDR3 DNA: TGTGCCTGGAGTGGGGCTGGGGCCAACGTCCTGACTTTC
CDR3 protein: CAWSGAGANVLTF

V gene: TRBV19
clone size: -
J gene: TRBJ2-2
D gene: -
CDR3 DNA: TGTGCCAGTACTAATCATCTGGGGAACACCGGGGAGCTGTTTTTT
CDR3 protein: CASTNHLGNTGELFF

V gene: TRBV6-1
clone size: few
J gene: TRBJ2-1
D gene: -
CDR3 DNA: TGTGCCAGCAGATCCACGGAAGCGGATACCTACAATGAGCAGTTCTTC
CDR3 protein: CASRSTEADTYNEQFF